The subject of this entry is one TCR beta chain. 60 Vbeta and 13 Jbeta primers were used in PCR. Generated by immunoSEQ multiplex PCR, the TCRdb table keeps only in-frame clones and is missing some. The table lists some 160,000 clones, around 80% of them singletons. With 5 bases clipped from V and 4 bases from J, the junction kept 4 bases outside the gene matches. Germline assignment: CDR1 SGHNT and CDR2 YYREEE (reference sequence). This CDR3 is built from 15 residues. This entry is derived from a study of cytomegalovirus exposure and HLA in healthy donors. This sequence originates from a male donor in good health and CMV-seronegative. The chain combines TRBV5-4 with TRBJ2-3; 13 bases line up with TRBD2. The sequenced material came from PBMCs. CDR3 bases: TGTGCCAGCAGTACTAGCGGGGGGGCACCAGATACGCAGTATTTT. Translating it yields CASSTSGGAPDTQYF.